A selection of T cell receptor beta chains follows, all from one sample in a study of T cells after yellow fever vaccination. TCRdb fed the 5' RACE reads into MiXCR, producing one record per CDR3 protein. Found here are 600,000 to 750,000 distinct CDR3 sequences, 9% to 15% of them singletons; the top ten hold about 15%. The material was PBMCs, obtained on the day of the yellow fever booster vaccination. These receptors all stem from a man younger than 40 who received the YFV17D yellow fever vaccine. CDR3s include the opening cysteine and the closing phenylalanine or tryptophan. Fields, in order: V gene, CDR3 length, clone size, D gene, J gene, CDR3 protein, CDR3 DNA. The D gene is left open where the match is weak. Some rows mark clone size as missing; the rest say once, few, many or name a class of expanded clone.

>TRBV9|14|few|NA|TRBJ2-7
CASSVRTSAYEQYF
TGTGCCAGCAGCGTCAGGACGTCCGCCTACGAGCAGTACTTC
>TRBV5-1|15|NA|NA|TRBJ1-3
CASSFMTPSGNTIYF
TGCGCCAGCAGCTTCATGACACCCTCTGGAAACACCATATATTTT
>TRBV7-9|16|few|NA|TRBJ2-4
CASSLETWGYQNIQYF
TGTGCCAGCAGCTTAGAGACCTGGGGATACCAAAACATTCAGTACTTC
>TRBV9|13|NA|NA|TRBJ2-1
CASSGDSGYEQFF
TGTGCCAGCAGCGGGGACTCAGGGTATGAGCAGTTCTTC
>TRBV30|13|few|NA|TRBJ2-2
CAWQGVNTGELFF
TGTGCCTGGCAAGGAGTAAACACCGGGGAGCTGTTTTTT
>TRBV2|18|NA|NA|TRBJ2-7
CASSYPGQEEVWSYEQYF
TGTGCCAGCAGCTACCCGGGACAAGAAGAAGTCTGGTCCTACGAGCAGTACTTC
>TRBV7-9|11|NA|NA|TRBJ2-2
CASMTLGEPFF
TGTGCCAGTATGACACTCGGGGAGCCGTTTTTT
>TRBV15|14|NA|TRBD1|TRBJ2-5
CATSREQGAETQYF
TGTGCCACCAGCAGAGAACAGGGGGCAGAGACCCAGTACTTC
>TRBV10-3|13|NA|TRBD1|TRBJ2-5
CAISATGEETQYF
TGTGCCATCAGTGCCACAGGGGAAGAGACCCAGTACTTC
>TRBV20-1|15|few|TRBD2|TRBJ2-7
CSARDIPSGGYEQYF
TGCAGTGCTAGAGATATTCCTAGCGGGGGCTACGAGCAGTACTTC
>TRBV12-3/TRBV12-4|14|NA|NA|TRBJ1-2
CASSSRGSNYGYTF
TGTGCCAGCAGTTCCCGAGGCTCTAACTATGGCTACACCTTC
>TRBV7-2|16|NA|TRBD2|TRBJ2-1
CASSLPSGLTYNEQFF
TGTGCCAGCAGCTTGCCTAGCGGCCTTACTTACAATGAGCAGTTCTTC
>TRBV20-1|14|few|NA|TRBJ2-5
CSANADLVQETQYF
TGCAGTGCAAACGCTGATTTGGTCCAAGAGACCCAGTACTTC
>TRBV10-3|13|NA|NA|TRBJ1-5
CAISESGNQPQHF
TGTGCCATCAGTGAGTCGGGCAATCAGCCCCAGCATTTT
>TRBV27|14|few|TRBD1|TRBJ1-2
CASGPGQGPLGYTF
TGTGCCAGCGGACCGGGACAGGGGCCCCTTGGCTACACCTTC
>TRBV19|14|few|NA|TRBJ2-7
CASSPRAGGREQYF
TGTGCCAGTAGTCCCCGAGCAGGAGGGCGCGAGCAGTACTTC
>TRBV7-9|15|NA|TRBD1|TRBJ1-1
CASSPIQGRNTEAFF
TGTGCCAGCAGCCCGATACAGGGGAGGAACACTGAAGCTTTCTTT
>TRBV12-3/TRBV12-4|17|NA|TRBD2|TRBJ2-3
CASSFPGLAGGPDTQYF
TGTGCCAGCAGTTTCCCAGGACTAGCGGGAGGGCCGGATACGCAGTATTTT
>TRBV7-3|13|many|TRBD2|TRBJ2-1
CASSQRDGGEQFF
TGTGCCAGCAGCCAGCGGGATGGCGGTGAGCAGTTCTTC
>TRBV7-6|21|few|NA|TRBJ2-2
CASSLLGAGTRYHPNTGELFF
TGTGCCAGCAGCTTGCTGGGGGCAGGCACCCGATACCATCCGAACACCGGGGAGCTGTTTTTT
>TRBV3-1|14|NA|NA|TRBJ1-4
CASSLTGGVEKLFF
TGTGCCAGCAGCCTCACAGGAGGGGTAGAAAAACTGTTTTTT
>TRBV7-9|16|few|NA|TRBJ1-6
CASSLSGTLDNSPLHF
TGTGCCAGCAGCTTAAGCGGGACACTGGATAATTCACCCCTCCACTTT
>TRBV5-1|14|few|NA|TRBJ1-1
CASSWGVGNTEAFF
TGCGCCAGCAGCTGGGGGGTTGGGAACACTGAAGCTTTCTTT
>TRBV7-9|13|few|NA|TRBJ2-7
CASRSGNSYEQYF
TGTGCCAGCAGGTCCGGAAACTCCTACGAGCAGTACTTC
>TRBV7-2|15|few|NA|TRBJ1-5
CASSSSPFGNQPQHF
TGTGCCAGCAGCTCTAGCCCCTTCGGGAATCAGCCCCAGCATTTT
>TRBV27|14|few|NA|TRBJ1-5
CASSLLGEGRPQHF
TGTGCCAGCAGTTTGCTCGGGGAGGGGAGGCCCCAGCATTTT
>TRBV20-1|13|few|NA|TRBJ2-1
CSARDPGANEQFF
TGCAGTGCTAGAGATCCGGGGGCCAATGAGCAGTTCTTC
>TRBV7-2|17|few|TRBD2|TRBJ2-3
CASSPWPSGYSTDTQYF
TGTGCCAGCAGCCCCTGGCCTAGCGGGTATAGCACAGATACGCAGTATTTT
>TRBV20-1|14|NA|TRBD1|TRBJ2-6
CSATGGAGANVLTF
TGCAGTGCTACAGGGGGCGCTGGGGCCAACGTCCTGACTTTC
>TRBV12-3/TRBV12-4|12|many|NA|TRBJ1-5
CASSQGNQPQHF
TGTGCCAGCAGCCAGGGCAATCAGCCCCAGCATTTT
>TRBV7-2|14|NA|TRBD1|TRBJ2-7
CASSLRDSIYEQYF
TGTGCCAGCAGCTTACGGGACAGCATCTACGAGCAGTACTTC
>TRBV30|15|few|NA|TRBJ1-1
CAWSERGRPNTEAFF
TGTGCCTGGAGTGAGCGGGGGCGCCCGAACACTGAAGCTTTCTTT
>TRBV12-3/TRBV12-4|15|few|TRBD2|TRBJ2-2
CASLGLARNTGELFF
TGTGCCAGCCTAGGACTAGCGAGGAACACCGGGGAGCTGTTTTTT
>TRBV5-1|14|NA|TRBD2|TRBJ2-1
CASSPWTSENEQFF
TGCGCCAGCAGCCCCTGGACTAGCGAGAATGAGCAGTTCTTC
>TRBV18|11|few|TRBD1|TRBJ2-1
CASSLDRGEFF
TGTGCCAGCTCACTTGACAGGGGGGAGTTCTTC
>TRBV19|14|few|TRBD1|TRBJ1-2
CASSRDRQNYGYTF
TGTGCCAGTAGTAGGGACAGGCAGAACTATGGCTACACCTTC
>TRBV5-1|15|NA|NA|TRBJ2-3
CASSRSVGTGDTQYF
TGCGCCAGCAGCCGTTCTGTTGGGACGGGGGATACGCAGTATTTT
>TRBV12-3/TRBV12-4|14|few|NA|TRBJ2-3
CASSHRGTTDTQYF
TGTGCCAGCAGTCATCGCGGGACCACAGATACGCAGTATTTT
>TRBV12-3/TRBV12-4|14|few|NA|TRBJ2-5
CASSLSYVQETQYF
TGTGCCAGCAGTTTATCCTATGTCCAAGAGACCCAGTACTTC
>TRBV30|12|NA|NA|TRBJ2-2
CAWTKGTGELFF
TGTGCCTGGACGAAGGGCACCGGGGAGCTGTTTTTT
>TRBV25-1|13|few|NA|TRBJ2-7
CASTPLSGYEQYF
TGTGCCAGCACCCCCCTGTCGGGCTACGAGCAGTACTTC
>TRBV28|15|few|NA|TRBJ1-5
CASSFIGRRNQPQHF
TGTGCCAGCAGTTTTATCGGCAGGAGGAATCAGCCCCAGCATTTT